Sequencing of this TCR beta chain was carried out in a study of CXCR3-negative and CXCR3-positive naive CD8 T cells. About the study: Roughly 135 million TRB reads were obtained overall (about 1.5 +/- 0.3 million per library).

Per the germline V gene, CDR1 is SQVTM and CDR2 is ANQGSEA. The CDR3 has 11 residues. Of note for this clonotype: Its antigen is unidentified.

Regarding the study as a whole: TCR strength was inferred from TRB CDR3 properties, while surface CD5 was comparable between naive subsets. When CXCR3-positive naive cells were set against CXCR3-negative naive cells, the former had more hydrophobic TRB CDR3s.

The authors made the TRB cDNA libraries by 5' RACE using UMI labels. With the 5' RACE reads reprocessed, TCRdb shows one record per CDR3 protein and no DNA. Seen in this sample are 95,000 to 100,000 distinct CDR3 sequences; the ten most common clones hold roughly 0.99%. The specimen was naive CXCR3+ CD8+ T cells from blood. Sample subset: CD45RO-CCR7+CD27+CD95- naive CD8+ T cells expressing CXCR3 (TNR3+). The receptor was isolated from a human donor in good health. Some clones in this sample may be carry-over from other donors' samples. The rearrangement uses TRBV29-1 and TRBJ2-7. The CDR3 reads CSVEDLYEQYF.